This T cell receptor (beta chain) was identified during a study of vaccination effects on CD4 cells after COVID-19. Clones were read by immunoSEQ multiplex PCR, and TCRdb kept only the in-frame ones, dropping some. This sample has tens of thousands of clones, with around 76% found just once. The ViraFEST assay expanded antigen-specific CD4+ T cells with viral peptide pools before sequencing. Researchers isolated CD4+ T cells once about eleven days of culture had elapsed. People in the vaccine group had not been infected with SARS-CoV-2 before, and their nucleocapsid antibodies were negative. Cultures of under 2.5 million PBMC per well contained 10 IU/ml IL-2 plus 10 ug/ml peptides. Cultures had half their medium replaced with IL-2 medium on days 3 and 7. As for this clone: The antigen is unknown.

This CDR3 spans 16 amino acids. The V gene's germline CDR1 is MDHEN and CDR2 SYDVKM. With 1 base removed from V and 3 bases from J, the gap between germline ends came to 13 bases. Study results and caveats: Late post-vaccination samples showed marked contraction of infection- and vaccine-induced clones.

Sequencing used CD4+ T cells from PBMCs cultured with HCoV-OC43 spike peptides, obtained before COVID-19 vaccination. Subset defined: HCoV-OC43 spike overlapping peptide pool stimulation. The sequence was obtained from a human donor who received a COVID-19 vaccine. The gene calls are TRBV28 and TRBJ1-5, with D perhaps matching TRBD1 (5 bases). CDR3 sequence: CASSLSSSRANQPQHF. In nucleotides, the CDR3 is TGTGCCAGCAGTTTATCCTCCTCCAGGGCCAATCAGCCCCAGCATTTT.